This T cell receptor beta chain appears in the sequencing data of a study of blood T cell repertoires in COVID-19. The wider study: Material from acute and convalescent COVID-19 was sourced from the United States, Italy and Spain. From T cells, B-cell-depleted T cells, or PBMCs came the material, which was cDNA or gDNA.

Authors' methods: The authors estimated nucleated cell counts from reference gene primer amplification. The data were produced by immunoSEQ multiplex PCR, yet TCRdb's version contains in-frame clones alone and is incomplete. V, J and clone size are taken as reported in that table, and D and trimming were inferred from the DNA itself. The repertoire has more than 110,000 clones, roughly 80% of them found once; the top ten carry about 4.3%. Trimming pared 3 bases from V and 1 base from J, leaving 6 bases between. The germline V gene encodes CDR1 LGHNT and CDR2 FRNRAP. CDR3 size: 13 residues. Remarks on this clone: Other DNA variants within this sample encode the same CDR3.

The chain links TRBV12-5 to TRBJ1-1, with TRBD1 as a possible D gene (5 bases). The sequencing input was peripheral blood. This TCR came from a woman at least 80 years old with acute or convalescent COVID-19. CDR3 DNA sequence: TGTGCTAGTGGTTTCGGGGGGAACACTGAAGCTTTCTTT. It specifies CASGFGGNTEAFF.